This is a list of T cell receptor beta chains from one sample in a study of technical replicates of blood from a handful of donors. The table came from immunoSEQ multiplex PCR; TCRdb's copy has only in-frame clones and leaves some out. The data hold approximately 73,000 clones, with approximately 91% observed a single time. Sequencing used T cells isolated from PBMCs. The source is a human donor in good health. Each CDR3 is given with its conserved first and last residue. Each record gives: V gene, D gene, J gene, clone size, CDR3 protein, CDR3 DNA. The D gene is left open where the match is weak. Clone size is given for some rows only: seen once, a few or many times, or a class if the clone is expanded.

>TRBV19|TRBD2|TRBJ2-7|.
CASSTWVGRENTYEQYF
TGTGCCAGTAGTACCTGGGTCGGGCGGGAGAATACCTACGAGCAGTACTTC
>TRBV4-2|TRBD2|TRBJ2-3|.
CASSQRLAGEVDTQYF
TGTGCCAGCAGCCAACGACTAGCGGGAGAAGTAGATACGCAGTATTTT
>TRBV13|TRBD2|TRBJ2-5|.
CASSPIAGSVKETQYF
TGTGCCAGCAGCCCAATAGCGGGATCGGTTAAAGAGACCCAGTACTTC
>TRBV28|.|TRBJ1-2|.
CASGPYGYTF
TGTGCCAGTGGGCCCTATGGCTACACCTTC
>TRBV10-3|.|TRBJ2-7|.
CAISWRDEQYF
TGTGCCATCAGTTGGCGGGACGAGCAGTACTTC
>TRBV29-1|TRBD2|TRBJ2-7|.
CSVEGGGGRAYEQYF
TGCAGCGTTGAAGGTGGTGGAGGGAGGGCCTACGAGCAGTACTTC
>TRBV2|.|TRBJ2-7|.
CASITVSYEQYF
TGTGCCAGCATCACAGTCTCCTACGAGCAGTACTTC
>TRBV6-5|TRBD2|TRBJ2-7|.
CASSSSSGNKIMQYF
TGTGCCAGCAGTTCCTCTAGCGGGAATAAGATAATGCAGTACTTC
>TRBV19|TRBD1|TRBJ2-1|.
CASSPRQGAYNEQFF
TGTGCCAGTAGTCCTCGACAGGGGGCGTACAATGAGCAGTTCTTC
>TRBV28|TRBD2|TRBJ2-5|.
CASRDLAVQETQYF
TGTGCCAGCAGGGATCTAGCGGTCCAAGAGACCCAGTACTTC
>TRBV6-1|.|TRBJ1-5|.
CASRRRSSNQPQHF
TGTGCCAGCAGGAGACGGAGTAGCAATCAGCCCCAGCATTTT
>TRBV28|.|TRBJ1-5|.
CASSFTSRYQPQHF
TGTGCCAGCAGTTTTACATCCCGCTATCAGCCCCAGCATTTT
>TRBV7-9|.|TRBJ2-7|.
CASSLAQGEQYF
TGTGCCAGCAGCTTAGCTCAGGGCGAGCAGTACTTC
>TRBV6-5|.|TRBJ2-3|.
CASNNGDTDTQYF
TGTGCCAGCAACAACGGGGACACAGATACGCAGTATTTT
>TRBV7-3|TRBD2|TRBJ2-1|.
CASSRGLAGNNEQFF
TGTGCCAGCAGCCGAGGACTAGCGGGTAACAATGAGCAGTTCTTC
>TRBV29-1|.|TRBJ1-2|.
CSVGGESHGYTF
TGCAGCGTTGGTGGGGAGTCCCATGGCTACACCTTC
>TRBV28|.|TRBJ2-1|.
CASSHYEQFF
TGTGCCAGCAGTCACTATGAGCAGTTCTTC
>TRBV5-4|TRBD1|TRBJ1-1|.
CASSGQGNTEAFF
TGTGCCAGCAGCGGACAGGGAAACACTGAAGCTTTCTTT
>TRBV2|TRBD1|TRBJ1-5|.
CASTPRRQGRNQPQHF
TGTGCCAGCACCCCCAGGAGACAGGGAAGAAATCAGCCCCAGCATTTT
>TRBV28|.|TRBJ1-2|.
CASSLVGEAHYGYTF
TGTGCCAGCAGTTTAGTCGGGGAAGCCCACTATGGCTACACCTTC
>TRBV25-1|.|TRBJ1-2|few
CASSESGVGYTF
TGTGCCAGCAGTGAATCGGGGGTTGGCTACACCTTC
>TRBV28|.|TRBJ2-7|.
CASSPTGRGDEQYF
TGTGCCAGCAGCCCGACGGGCAGGGGTGACGAGCAGTACTTC
>TRBV19|TRBD1|TRBJ2-7|.
CASSLRTGSYEQYF
TGTGCCAGTAGTCTCCGGACAGGATCCTACGAGCAGTACTTC
>TRBV13|.|TRBJ2-1|.
CASSLQSGTHNEQFF
TGTGCCAGCAGCCTTCAATCCGGGACTCACAATGAGCAGTTCTTC
>TRBV6-1|TRBD2|TRBJ2-4|.
CASSDGREIIREYF
TGTGCCAGCAGTGACGGGAGGGAAATAATTCGGGAGTACTTC
>TRBV2|TRBD1|TRBJ1-4|.
CATNGAGGEKLFF
TGTGCCACCAACGGGGCAGGGGGTGAAAAACTGTTTTTT
>TRBV27|.|TRBJ2-7|.
CASSLRTNYEQYF
TGTGCCAGCAGTTTACGGACAAACTACGAGCAGTACTTC
>TRBV2|.|TRBJ2-1|.
CASSLRLFSSYNEQFF
TGTGCCAGCAGTCTCCGACTTTTTAGCTCCTACAATGAGCAGTTCTTC
>TRBV27|.|TRBJ1-5|.
CASSAIETSQPQHF
TGTGCCAGCAGCGCAATTGAGACAAGTCAGCCCCAGCATTTT
>TRBV20-1|TRBD2|TRBJ2-5|once
CSAEREGTQYF
TGCAGTGCCGAGCGGGAGGGGACCCAGTACTTC
>TRBV10-3|.|TRBJ1-5|.
CAISASTESNQPQHF
TGTGCCATCAGTGCTTCCACGGAGAGCAATCAGCCCCAGCATTTT
>TRBV9|.|TRBJ1-1|few
CASSPPYSTGGTEAFF
TGTGCCAGCAGCCCCCCCTACAGTACGGGGGGCACTGAAGCTTTCTTT
>TRBV4-3|TRBD2|TRBJ2-1|.
CASSPGLAGGNIFYNEQFF
TGCGCCAGCAGCCCGGGACTAGCGGGAGGCAATATTTTTTACAATGAGCAGTTCTTC
>TRBV4-1|.|TRBJ1-5|.
CASSSEGRNQPQHF
TGCGCCAGCAGCTCTGAGGGCCGAAATCAGCCCCAGCATTTT
>TRBV28|.|TRBJ1-4|.
CASQNEKLFF
TGTGCCAGCCAAAATGAAAAACTGTTTTTT
>TRBV2|.|TRBJ2-7|.
CASRTASYEQYF
TGTGCCAGCAGGACTGCGTCCTACGAGCAGTACTTC
>TRBV4-1|.|TRBJ1-5|.
CASSRVADSNQPQHF
TGCGCCAGCAGCCGGGTTGCGGATAGCAATCAGCCCCAGCATTTT
>TRBV6-5|.|TRBJ1-5|.
CASSRRVNQPQHF
TGTGCCAGCAGCCGCAGGGTTAATCAGCCCCAGCATTTT
>TRBV7-6|.|TRBJ1-2|.
CASSADSSNYGYTF
TGTGCCAGCAGCGCAGACAGTTCTAACTATGGCTACACCTTC
>TRBV4-1|.|TRBJ2-5|.
CASSQDLPDNLPRKTQYF
TGCGCCAGCAGCCAAGATCTGCCGGACAACTTACCGAGGAAGACCCAGTACTTC
>TRBV19|.|TRBJ2-2|once
CASSIPTSSPGELFF
TGTGCCAGTAGTATCCCGACTAGTTCCCCCGGGGAGCTGTTTTTT
>TRBV5-6|TRBD1|TRBJ2-5|.
CASSADRGETQYF
TGTGCCAGCAGCGCGGACAGGGGAGAGACCCAGTACTTC
>TRBV5-4|.|TRBJ1-2|.
CASSLDRENYGYTF
TGTGCCAGCAGCTTGGACAGAGAAAACTATGGCTACACCTTC
>TRBV11-3|.|TRBJ2-1|.
CASSLDLYNEQFF
TGTGCCAGCAGCTTAGACCTTTACAATGAGCAGTTCTTC
>TRBV10-3|.|TRBJ2-3|.
CAISESVRDTQYF
TGTGCCATCAGTGAGTCGGTACGGGATACGCAGTATTTT
>TRBV21-1|.|TRBJ2-7|.
CASSKGVKGEGNLSYEQYF
TGTGCCAGCAGCAAAGGGGTAAAGGGGGAGGGGAACCTCTCCTACGAGCAGTACTTC
>TRBV5-1|.|TRBJ1-2|.
CASSLEGSGYTF
TGCGCCAGCAGCTTGGAAGGGAGCGGCTACACCTTC
>TRBV7-8|.|TRBJ2-1|once
CASSLTSYNEQFF
TGTGCCAGCAGCTTGACTAGCTACAATGAGCAGTTCTTC
>TRBV30|TRBD2|TRBJ2-7|.
CAWSPSGVTYEQYF
TGTGCCTGGAGTCCGAGCGGGGTAACCTACGAGCAGTACTTC
>TRBV27|.|TRBJ2-7|.
CASSPSQGGIPEQYF
TGTGCCAGCAGCCCATCTCAGGGGGGTATTCCCGAGCAGTACTTC
>TRBV5-5|TRBD1|TRBJ1-5|.
CASSLVATGGIGGNQPQHF
TGTGCCAGCAGCTTAGTAGCGACAGGGGGCATCGGTGGCAATCAGCCCCAGCATTTT
>TRBV5-1|TRBD2|TRBJ2-1|.
CASSLGGGKGNEQFF
TGCGCCAGCAGCTTGGGCGGGGGGAAGGGGAATGAGCAGTTCTTC